Shown below are 30 T cell receptor beta chains from a single sample sequenced in a study of blood T cell repertoires in COVID-19. This table comes from immunoSEQ multiplex PCR, and its TCRdb copy is limited to in-frame clones, with some not included. The repertoire holds about 190,000 clones, with roughly 90% as singletons. Material for sequencing was peripheral blood. The receptors here all came from a man between 35 and 55 years old with acute or convalescent COVID-19.

V gene TRBV11-2 combines with J gene TRBJ2-2; 11 bases fit TRBD2. The trim removed 1 base at V and 7 bases at J, leaving 5 bases unmatched. The CDR3 sequence is 16 residues long. Germline CDR1 reads SGHAT; CDR2 reads FQNNGV. The CDR3 DNA follows: TGTGCCAGCAGCTTAGTTAGCGGGGGGGCGATCGGGGAGCTGTTTTTT. Protein product: CASSLVSGGAIGELFF.

The V and J genes are TRBV10-3 and TRBJ2-7; perhaps TRBD1 as D (6 bases). Germline-derived CDR1 and CDR2 are ENHRY and SYGVKD. The CDR3 loop spans 12 amino acids. With 8 bases removed from V and 2 bases from J, the gap between germline ends came to 10 bases. CDR3 region: CAIRDTAYEQYF. The CDR3 DNA reads TGTGCCATCCGGGACACAGCCTACGAGCAGTACTTC.

The chain employs TRBV28 and TRBJ1-2; D gene unclear. The CDR3 spans 15 residues. Trimming cost V 2 bases and J 3 bases, with 13 bases left between them. Germline loops: CDR1 MDHEN, CDR2 SYDVKM. CDR3 residues: CASSLERAIDYGYTF. The CDR3 coding sequence is TGTGCCAGCAGTTTAGAGAGGGCGATCGACTATGGCTACACCTTC.

The V gene is TRBV5-3, the J gene TRBJ1-6; 7 positions agree with TRBD1. TRBV5-3 is an ORF; its function is uncertain. CDR3 length equals 16 residues. J was trimmed by 11 bases and V by 5 bases; bases with no gene match: 16. The CDR3 spells CARSFVFRDRFTPLHF. In nucleotides, the CDR3 is TGTGCCAGAAGTTTTGTATTCCGGGACAGATTTACACCCCTCCACTTT.

The gene calls are TRBV28 and TRBJ1-5; 10 nucleotides line up with TRBD1. This CDR3 spans 18 amino acids. Germline assignment: CDR1 MDHEN and CDR2 SYDVKM. The trim removed 1 base at V and 5 bases at J, leaving 11 bases unmatched. CDR3 region: CASSLYPGQGGGDQPQHF. The CDR3 DNA follows: TGTGCCAGCAGTTTATACCCCGGACAGGGGGGGGGAGATCAGCCCCAGCATTTT.

The chain uses TRBV11-1 and TRBJ2-3; D perhaps matches TRBD2 (7 bases). This CDR3 has 16 residues. CDR1 SGHAT and CDR2 FQDESV come from the germline V gene (reference sequence). V was shortened by 8 bases and J by 2 bases, with 20 bases between the two germline ends. The CDR3 DNA follows: TGTGCCAGCCCACGTGGGGGCGGGGGACCCACAGATACGCAGTATTTT. As protein: CASPRGGGGPTDTQYF.

The chain uses TRBV5-4 and TRBJ1-2; D is possibly TRBD1 (6 bases). Trimming cost V 4 bases and J 8 bases, with 15 bases left between them. The CDR3 is 13 residues long. Germline V lookup: CDR1 SGHNT, CDR2 YYREEE (reference sequence). For the CDR3, the DNA is TGTGCCAGCAGCCTGGTGGGGGCTCGAGGCTACACCTTC. Translation: CASSLVGARGYTF. The entire variable domain, with the rest obtained from reference TRBV5-4 and TRBJ1-2, is as follows: ETGVTQSPTHLIKTRGQQVTLRCSSQSGHNTVSWYQQALGQGPQFIFQYYREEENGRGNFPPRFSGLQFPNYSSELNVNALELDDSALYLCASSLVGARGYTFGSGTRLTVV.

This chain joins TRBV5-1 and TRBJ2-5; 10 bases are a match to TRBD1. The CDR3 runs to 16 residues. Germline CDR1 and CDR2: SGHRS and YFSETQ. V gave up 3 bases and J gave up 4 bases; unmatched junction bases: 9. This CDR3 reads CASSSRDRGQGETQYF. Here the CDR3 DNA reads TGCGCCAGCAGCTCGCGCGACAGGGGGCAGGGAGAGACCCAGTACTTC.

The chain links TRBV3-1 (or the pseudogene TRBV3-2) to TRBJ1-1; tentatively, D is TRBD1 (6 bases). CDR1 is LGHDT and CDR2 is YNNKEL in the germline V gene (reference sequence). V lost 1 base, J lost 4 bases, and 7 bases lay in between. CDR3 length: 13 residues. CDR3 coding DNA: TGTGCCAGCAGCCAAGCAGGGGTCACTGAAGCTTTCTTT. This encodes CASSQAGVTEAFF.

The rearrangement joins TRBV18 to TRBJ1-4; 7 bases agree with TRBD1. J lost 6 bases, V lost 5 bases, and 6 bases had no gene match. The CDR3 has 14 residues. Germline V CDR1 and CDR2: KGHSH, LQKENI. The CDR3 coding sequence is TGTGCCAGCTCATCCCGACAGGGCGATGAAAAACTGTTTTTT. As protein: CASSSRQGDEKLFF. The variable domain in full, completed from reference TRBV18 and TRBJ1-4, reads NAGVMQNPRHLVRRRGQEARLRCSPMKGHSHVYWYRQLPEEGLKFMVYLQKENIIDESGMPKERFSAEFPKEGPSILRIQQVVRGDSAAYFCASSSRQGDEKLFFGSGTQLSVL.

The chain uses TRBV4-3 and TRBJ1-1; D not resolved. The CDR3 has 14 residues. V gave up 0 bases and J gave up 5 bases, with 10 bases separating them. CDR1 is LGHNA and CDR2 is YSLEER in the germline V gene. CDR3 sequence: CASSQDHGITEAFF. DNA for the CDR3: TGCGCCAGCAGCCAAGATCACGGGATAACTGAAGCTTTCTTT.

The chain has TRBV30 and TRBJ1-6; D is uncertain. The ends were cut back, 4 bases at V and 6 bases at J, with 7 bases in the middle. The CDR3 covers 12 residues. Germline V gene lookup returns CDR1 GTSNPN and CDR2 SVGIG (reference sequence). CDR3 in DNA: TGTGCCTGGAATGAGTTTAATTCACCCCTCCACTTT. It codes for CAWNEFNSPLHF.

The CDR3 DNA reads as TGTGCCAGCAGCCGCGGGGGAGGTGGCTACACCTTC. Translation gives CASSRGGGGYTF. The chain combines TRBV5-6 with TRBJ1-2; D possibly corresponds to TRBD1 (5 bases). Germline CDR1 and CDR2: SGHDT and YYEEEE. CDR3 length equals 12 residues. V shed 4 bases and J shed 7 bases, with 11 bases lying between them. The entire variable domain, with the rest obtained from reference TRBV5-6 and TRBJ1-2, is as follows: DAGVTQSPTHLIKTRGQQVTLRCSPKSGHDTVSWYQQALGQGPQFIFQYYEEEERQRGNFPDRFSGHQFPNYSSELNVNALLLGDSALYLCASSRGGGGYTFGSGTRLTVV.

V and J are TRBV4-2 and TRBJ2-5; TRBD2 matches 10 bases. The junction had 6 bases not matched to a gene; V was cut back by 3 bases and J by 5 bases. The length of the CDR3 is 15 residues. Germline values: CDR1 LGHNA, CDR2 YNFKEQ. CDR3 DNA sequence: TGTGCCAGCAGCCAGTTAGCGGGGGGAGGTGAGACCCAGTACTTC. Encoded protein: CASSQLAGGGETQYF.

J is TRBJ1-2 and V is TRBV11-2; D unresolved. With 5 bases removed from V and 5 bases from J, the gap between germline ends came to 15 bases. There are 14 residues in the CDR3. Per the germline V gene, CDR1 is SGHAT and CDR2 is FQNNGV. The CDR3 here is CASSQLEGRYGYTF. The DNA for the CDR3 is TGTGCCAGCAGCCAACTGGAGGGCAGATATGGCTACACCTTC.

V is TRBV18 and J is TRBJ2-1; possibly TRBD2 for D (6 bases). Germline loops: CDR1 KGHSH, CDR2 LQKENI. Trimming shortened V by 1 base and J by 5 bases, and 12 bases separated the two germline ends. CDR3 length equals 15 residues. DNA for the CDR3: TGTGCCAGCTCACCACTCAATGGAGGGCACAATGAGCAGTTCTTC. Protein sequence: CASSPLNGGHNEQFF. The entire variable domain, with the rest obtained from reference TRBV18 and TRBJ2-1, is as follows: NAGVMQNPRHLVRRRGQEARLRCSPMKGHSHVYWYRQLPEEGLKFMVYLQKENIIDESGMPKERFSAEFPKEGPSILRIQQVVRGDSAAYFCASSPLNGGHNEQFFGPGTRLTVL.

V usage is TRBV30 and J usage is TRBJ1-1, with D unclear. CDR3 length: 17 residues. With 3 bases removed from V and 1 base from J, the gap between germline ends came to 21 bases. CDR1 GTSNPN and CDR2 SVGIG come from the germline V gene (reference sequence). For the CDR3, the DNA is TGTGCCTGGAGGGGCCCGGATGTACGCGTAAGGAACACTGAAGCTTTCTTT. This gives the protein CAWRGPDVRVRNTEAFF.

The chain has TRBV7-9 and TRBJ2-5; TRBD1 matches 8 bases. There are 15 residues in the CDR3. Unmatched junction bases numbered 10, after V lost 5 bases and J lost 5 bases. Looked up from germline, CDR1 is SEHNR and CDR2 is FQNEAQ (reference sequence). The CDR3 sequence: CASSLGTGRPETQYF. The DNA of the CDR3 is TGTGCCAGCAGCCTCGGGACAGGTCGTCCTGAGACCCAGTACTTC.

CDR3 amino acids: CASSYSSRGQDTQYF. CDR3 DNA: TGTGCCAGCAGTTACTCCTCCAGGGGGCAAGATACGCAGTATTTT. The rearrangement links TRBV6-2 or TRBV6-3 to TRBJ2-3, with 8 bases identical to TRBD1. Unmatched junction bases numbered 4, after V lost 0 bases and J lost 5 bases. The CDR3 covers 15 residues. The germline gives CDR1 MNHEY, CDR2 SVGEGT.

This chain joins TRBV3-1 (or the pseudogene TRBV3-2) and TRBJ2-3; 8 nucleotides match TRBD2. V lost 0 bases and J lost 0; bases outside the gene matches: 8. The CDR3 has 18 amino acids. Germline assignment: CDR1 LGHDT and CDR2 YNNKEL (reference sequence). The CDR3 sequence: CASSQDRGRGESTDTQYF. The CDR3 nucleotides read TGTGCCAGCAGCCAAGATCGTGGGCGGGGGGAAAGCACAGATACGCAGTATTTT.

The chain is built from TRBV30 and TRBJ1-2; D might be TRBD1 (6 bases). CDR3 length equals 12 residues. Germline V gene sequence: CDR1 GTSNPN, CDR2 SVGIG (reference sequence). The V end was cut by 5 bases, the J end by 2 bases, with 9 bases between. For the CDR3, the DNA is TGTGCCTGGGCTACAGGGAACTATGGCTACACCTTC. Translated, it gives CAWATGNYGYTF.

This chain joins TRBV3-1 (or the pseudogene TRBV3-2) and TRBJ1-2; 8 bases match TRBD1. The V gene end was trimmed by 6 bases and the J gene end by 5 bases; junction bases not matched to a gene: 8. CDR3 length: 14 residues. Germline CDR1 is LGHDT and CDR2 is YNNKEL (reference sequence). CDR3 in amino acids: CASRDAGTGYGYTF. The CDR3 bases are TGTGCCAGCAGAGATGCCGGGACAGGATATGGCTACACCTTC.

This sequence joins TRBV5-1 and TRBJ1-1, with 7 bases fitting TRBD1. Germline assignment: CDR1 SGHRS and CDR2 YFSETQ. J gave up 5 bases and V 3 bases, and 7 bases lay outside the gene matches. The CDR3 loop spans 14 amino acids. The CDR3: CASSSRQGTTEAFF. CDR3 sequence (DNA): TGCGCCAGCAGCTCCCGACAGGGAACTACTGAAGCTTTCTTT.

The genes are TRBV7-7 and TRBJ2-5; D may be TRBD1 (5 bases). Germline CDR1 is SSHAT and CDR2 is FNYEAQ (reference sequence). V was pared by 3 bases and J by 1 base, with 6 bases between. The length of the CDR3 is 13 residues. The CDR3 loop is CASSFDSQETQYF. For the CDR3, the DNA is TGTGCCAGCAGCTTTGACAGCCAAGAGACCCAGTACTTC.

The chain recombines TRBV5-1 with TRBJ2-5; D perhaps matches TRBD2 (5 bases). The germline V gene has CDR1 SGHRS and CDR2 YFSETQ. This CDR3 comprises 13 residues. V lost 0 bases to trimming and J lost 4 bases, with 7 bases between them. In nucleotides, the CDR3 is TGCGCCAGCAGCTTGGACGCGGGAGAGACCCAGTACTTC. Protein: CASSLDAGETQYF.

V and J are TRBV6-5 and TRBJ1-4, with D maybe TRBD1 (6 bases). CDR3 length equals 15 residues. Germline CDR1 is MNHEY and CDR2 is SVGAGI. V lost 6 bases and J 8 bases, leaving 19 bases between the germline ends. CDR3: CASRPTGKGKEKLFF. CDR3 DNA: TGTGCCAGCAGACCTACAGGGAAGGGAAAAGAAAAACTGTTTTTT.

V and J are TRBV7-6 and TRBJ2-6, with 12 nucleotides matching TRBD1. With V trimmed by 5 bases and J by 2 bases, 7 bases remained unmatched. Germline V gene sequence: CDR1 SGHVS, CDR2 FNYEAQ. This CDR3 is built from 18 residues. The DNA of the CDR3 is TGTGCCAGCAGCAGCCGGGACAGGGGGCCCCCTGGGGCCAACGTCCTGACTTTC. It is translated as CASSSRDRGPPGANVLTF.

The J gene is TRBJ2-2, the V gene TRBV19; TRBD1 is a possible D gene (6 bases). Germline V CDR1 and CDR2: LNHDA, SQIVND (reference sequence). Between the trimmed V and J ends, which lost 7 bases and 2 bases, there was a span of 14 bases. This CDR3 region has 15 residues. The CDR3 DNA follows: TGTGCCAGTACCTGGGACACGGGTAACACCGGGGAGCTGTTTTTT. Amino acids: CASTWDTGNTGELFF.

The chain carries TRBV7-2 and TRBJ2-3, with TRBD1 as a possible D gene (6 bases). The CDR3 runs 14 residues. Per the germline V gene, CDR1 is SGHTA and CDR2 is FQGNSA. Trimming stripped 3 bases from V and 2 bases from J, with 9 bases between. CDR3 region: CASSFDRYTDTQYF. The CDR3 coding sequence is TGTGCCAGCAGCTTCGACAGGTACACAGATACGCAGTATTTT.

J is TRBJ1-5 and V is TRBV10-2; 7 bases map to TRBD1. The germline V gene has CDR1 WSHSY and CDR2 SAAADI. V lost 10 bases and J lost 2; bases outside the gene matches: 5. This CDR3 spans 13 amino acids. This CDR3 is CATSGQGNQPQHF. The CDR3 nucleotides are TGCGCCACCTCAGGACAGGGCAATCAGCCCCAGCATTTT.